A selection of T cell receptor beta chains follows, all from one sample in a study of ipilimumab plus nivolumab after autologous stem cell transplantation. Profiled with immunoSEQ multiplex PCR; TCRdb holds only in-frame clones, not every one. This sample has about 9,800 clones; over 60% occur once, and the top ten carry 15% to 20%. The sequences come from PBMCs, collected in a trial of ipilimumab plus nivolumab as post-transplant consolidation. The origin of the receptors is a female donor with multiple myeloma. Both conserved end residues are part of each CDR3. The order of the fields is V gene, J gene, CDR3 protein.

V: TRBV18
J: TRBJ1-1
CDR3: CASSPNRDSNTEAFF

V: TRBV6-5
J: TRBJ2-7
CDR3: CASSSTGAAGEQYF

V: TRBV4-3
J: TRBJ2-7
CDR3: CASSTRTGSSYEQYF

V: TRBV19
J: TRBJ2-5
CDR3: CASTQGAQETQYF

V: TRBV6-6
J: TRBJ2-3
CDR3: CASSSGNTQYF

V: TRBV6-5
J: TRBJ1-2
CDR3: CASSYSVQAYGYTF

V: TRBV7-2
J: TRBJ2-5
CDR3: CASSLNSGVYETQYF

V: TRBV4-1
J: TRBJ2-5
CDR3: CASSQDPGLAGGIADTQETQYF

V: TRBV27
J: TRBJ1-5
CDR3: CASSPGTGVSNQPQHF

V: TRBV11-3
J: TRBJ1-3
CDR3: CASSFPGGRPAWSGNTIYF

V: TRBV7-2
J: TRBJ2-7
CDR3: CASSLVPGTGGYEQYF

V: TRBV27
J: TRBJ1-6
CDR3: CASSYPNSPLHF

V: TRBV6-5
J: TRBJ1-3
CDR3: CASRGVYEDTIYF

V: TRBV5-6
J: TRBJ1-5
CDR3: CASSSKGYSQPQHF

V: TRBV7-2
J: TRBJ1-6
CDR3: CASRTGVNSPLHF

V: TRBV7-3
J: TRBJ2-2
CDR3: CASSLFQGATGELFF

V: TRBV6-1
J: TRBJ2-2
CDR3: CASSGLAGYPGELFF

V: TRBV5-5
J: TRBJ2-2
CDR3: CASGGNTGELFF

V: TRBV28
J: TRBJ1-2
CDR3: CASSFGSQTFYGYTF

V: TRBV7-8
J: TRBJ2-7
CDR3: CASSFYGEVYEQYF

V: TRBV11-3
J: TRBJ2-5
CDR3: CASSLISGETQYF

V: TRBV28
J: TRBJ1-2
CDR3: CASSPPQGIGYTF

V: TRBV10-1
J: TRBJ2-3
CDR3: CASRGTGEADTQYF

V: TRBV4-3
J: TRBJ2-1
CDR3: CASSQLSGSSYNEQFF

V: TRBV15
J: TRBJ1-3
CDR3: CATAGAGNTIYF

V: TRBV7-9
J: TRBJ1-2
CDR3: CASSSSTGETYGYTF

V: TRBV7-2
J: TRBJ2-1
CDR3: CASSLTGPEQFF

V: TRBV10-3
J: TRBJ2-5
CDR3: CATLDLQETQYF

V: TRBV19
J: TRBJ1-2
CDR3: CASLDSELFYGYTF

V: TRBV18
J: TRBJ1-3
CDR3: CASSGYGTTVSGNTIYF

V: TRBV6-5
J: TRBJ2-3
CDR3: CASSTLRGITDTQYF

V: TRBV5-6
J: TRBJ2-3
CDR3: CASSLRLAGTIDTQYF

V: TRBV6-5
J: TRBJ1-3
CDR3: CASSYDGGNSGNTIYF

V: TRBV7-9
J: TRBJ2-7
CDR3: CASSDATGIYEQYF

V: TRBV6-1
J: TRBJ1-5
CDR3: CASKRRDQPQHF

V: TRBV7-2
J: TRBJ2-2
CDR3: CASGGKRTGDTGELFF

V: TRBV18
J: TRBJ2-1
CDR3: CASSPPGDNEQFF

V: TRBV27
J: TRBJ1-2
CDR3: CASSPIERPLSGYTF

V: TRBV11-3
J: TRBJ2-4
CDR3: CASSPPGHNIQYF

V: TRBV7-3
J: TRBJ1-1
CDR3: CASSLWGGDTEAFF

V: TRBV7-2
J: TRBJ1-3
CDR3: CASSPVNSGNTIYF

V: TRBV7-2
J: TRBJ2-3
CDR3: CASSPQSGSGDTQYF

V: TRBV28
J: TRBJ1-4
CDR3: CASRKNRGLYEKLFF

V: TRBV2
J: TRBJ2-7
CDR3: CASSEANYEQYF

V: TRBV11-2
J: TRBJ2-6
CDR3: CASILERLAGANVLTF

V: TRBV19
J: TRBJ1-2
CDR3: CASSIRDGDRTF

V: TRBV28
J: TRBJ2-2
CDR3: CASSLTGTGTGELFF

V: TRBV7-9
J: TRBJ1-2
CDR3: CASSLMSSDNYGYTF

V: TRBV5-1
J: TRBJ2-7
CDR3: CASSLVRGGGYEQYF

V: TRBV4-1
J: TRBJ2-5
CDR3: CASRVGRGQETQYF

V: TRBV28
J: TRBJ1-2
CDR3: CASSLWTRQGYTF

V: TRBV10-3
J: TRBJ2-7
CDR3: CATRETVSEQYF

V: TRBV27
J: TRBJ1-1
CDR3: CASSFSALVNTEAFF

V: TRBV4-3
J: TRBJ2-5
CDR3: CASSQDGGEGETQYF

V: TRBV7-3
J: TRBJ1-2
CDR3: CASSIIDRVYGYTF